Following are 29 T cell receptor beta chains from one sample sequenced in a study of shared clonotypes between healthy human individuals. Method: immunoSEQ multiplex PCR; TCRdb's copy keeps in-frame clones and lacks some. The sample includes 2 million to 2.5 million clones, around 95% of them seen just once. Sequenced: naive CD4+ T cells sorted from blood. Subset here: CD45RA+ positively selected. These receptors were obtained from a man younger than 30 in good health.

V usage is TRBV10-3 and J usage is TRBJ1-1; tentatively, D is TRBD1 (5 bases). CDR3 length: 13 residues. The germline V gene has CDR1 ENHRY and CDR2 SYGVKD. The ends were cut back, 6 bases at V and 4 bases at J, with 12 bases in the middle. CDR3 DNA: TGTGCCATCAGGGGACCCTACGGCACTGAAGCTTTCTTT. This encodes CAIRGPYGTEAFF.

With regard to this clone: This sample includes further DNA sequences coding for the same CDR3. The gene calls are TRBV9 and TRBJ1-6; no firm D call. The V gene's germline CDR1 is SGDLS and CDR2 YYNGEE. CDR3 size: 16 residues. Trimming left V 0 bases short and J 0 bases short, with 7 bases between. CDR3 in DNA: TGTGCCAGCAGCGTAGGCCCCAGCTCCTATAATTCACCCCTCCACTTT. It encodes CASSVGPSSYNSPLHF. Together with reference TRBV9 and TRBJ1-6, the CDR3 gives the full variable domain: DSGVTQTPKHLITATGQRVTLRCSPRSGDLSVYWYQQSLDQGLQFLIQYYNGEERAKGNILERFSAQQFPDLHSELNLSSLELGDSALYFCASSVGPSSYNSPLHFGNGTRLTVT.

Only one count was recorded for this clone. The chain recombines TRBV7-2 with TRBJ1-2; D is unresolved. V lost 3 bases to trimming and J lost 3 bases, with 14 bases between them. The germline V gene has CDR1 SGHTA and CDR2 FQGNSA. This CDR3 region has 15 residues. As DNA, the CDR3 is TGTGCCAGCAGCTTTCTAAGGTTGAGGGACTATGGCTACACCTTC. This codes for CASSFLRLRDYGYTF.

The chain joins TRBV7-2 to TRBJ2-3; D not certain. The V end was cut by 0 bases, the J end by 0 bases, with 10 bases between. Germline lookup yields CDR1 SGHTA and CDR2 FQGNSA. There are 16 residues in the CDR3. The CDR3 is CASSLAGIASTDTQYF. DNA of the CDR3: TGTGCCAGCAGCTTAGCGGGGATAGCCAGCACAGATACGCAGTATTTT.

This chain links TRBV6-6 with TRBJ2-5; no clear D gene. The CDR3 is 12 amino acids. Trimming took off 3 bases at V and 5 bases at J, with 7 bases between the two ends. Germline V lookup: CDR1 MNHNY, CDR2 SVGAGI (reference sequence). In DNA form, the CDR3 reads TGTGCCAGCAGTTATCGTCGGGAGACCCAGTACTTC. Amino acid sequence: CASSYRRETQYF.

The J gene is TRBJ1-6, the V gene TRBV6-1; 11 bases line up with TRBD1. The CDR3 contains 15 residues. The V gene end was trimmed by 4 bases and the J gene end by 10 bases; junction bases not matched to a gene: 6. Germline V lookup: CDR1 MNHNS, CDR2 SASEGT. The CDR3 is CASSVGQGGRSPLHF. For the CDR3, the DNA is TGTGCCAGCAGTGTGGGACAGGGGGGTCGGTCACCCCTCCACTTT.

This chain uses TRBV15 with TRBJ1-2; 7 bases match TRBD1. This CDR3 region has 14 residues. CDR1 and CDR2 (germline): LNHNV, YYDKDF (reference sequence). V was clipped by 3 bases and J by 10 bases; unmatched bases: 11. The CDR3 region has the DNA TGTGCCACCAGCAGTGGGGGAGGGACAGAGGTCTACACCTTC. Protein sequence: CATSSGGGTEVYTF.

CDR3 amino acids: CASSYFGGASNGYTF. The CDR3 nucleotides read TGTGCCAGCAGTTACTTCGGGGGAGCTTCAAATGGCTACACCTTC. The rearrangement joins TRBV6-5 to TRBJ1-2; a possible D gene is TRBD1 (5 bases). The V gene lost 1 base and the J gene lost 6 bases, with 15 bases spanning the gap. The CDR3 sequence is 15 residues long. The germline V gene encodes CDR1 MNHEY and CDR2 SVGAGI.

This chain's CDR3 is CASSLRSGQVNTEAFF. The CDR3 coding sequence is TGCGCCAGCAGCCTGCGGTCCGGCCAGGTGAACACTGAAGCTTTCTTT. The chain is built from TRBV5-1 and TRBJ1-1; D is uncertain. Trimming cost V 4 bases and J 0 bases, with 16 bases left between them. The CDR3 loop spans 16 amino acids. Per germline, CDR1 SGHRS and CDR2 YFSETQ.

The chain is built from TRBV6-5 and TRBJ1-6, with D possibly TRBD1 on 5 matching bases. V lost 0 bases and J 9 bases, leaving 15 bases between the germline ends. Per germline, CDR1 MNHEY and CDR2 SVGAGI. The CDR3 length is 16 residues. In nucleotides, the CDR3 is TGTGCCAGCAGTTACTCTCCAGGGTTATGGGGTTCACCCCTCCACTTT. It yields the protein CASSYSPGLWGSPLHF.

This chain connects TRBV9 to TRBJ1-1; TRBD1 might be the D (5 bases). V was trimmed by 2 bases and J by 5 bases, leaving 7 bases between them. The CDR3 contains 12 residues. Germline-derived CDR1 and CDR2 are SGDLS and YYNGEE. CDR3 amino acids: CASSVQGTEAFF. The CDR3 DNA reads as TGTGCCAGCAGCGTTCAGGGAACTGAAGCTTTCTTT.

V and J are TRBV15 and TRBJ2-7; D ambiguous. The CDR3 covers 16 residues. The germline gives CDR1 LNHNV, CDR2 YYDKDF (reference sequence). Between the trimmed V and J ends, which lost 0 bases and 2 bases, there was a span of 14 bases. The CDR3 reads CATSRDRTVRPYEQYF. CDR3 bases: TGTGCCACCAGCAGAGATCGAACAGTAAGACCCTACGAGCAGTACTTC. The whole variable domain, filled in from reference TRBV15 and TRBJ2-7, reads DAMVIQNPRYQVTQFGKPVTLSCSQTLNHNVMYWYQQKSSQAPKLLFHYYDKDFNNEADTPDNFQSRRPNTSFCFLDIRSPGLGDTAMYLCATSRDRTVRPYEQYFGPGTRLTVT.

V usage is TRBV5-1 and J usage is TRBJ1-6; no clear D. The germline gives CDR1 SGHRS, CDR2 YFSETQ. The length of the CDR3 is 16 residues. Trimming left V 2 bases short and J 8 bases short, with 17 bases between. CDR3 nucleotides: TGCGCCAGCAGCTTAGGGTGGCCTGGGATGGATTCACCCCTCCACTTT. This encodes CASSLGWPGMDSPLHF.

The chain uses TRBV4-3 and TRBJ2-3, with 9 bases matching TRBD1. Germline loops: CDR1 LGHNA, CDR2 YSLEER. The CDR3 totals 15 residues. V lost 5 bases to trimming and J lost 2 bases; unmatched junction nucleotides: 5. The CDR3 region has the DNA TGCGCCAGCAGCAGGACAGGGGCGAACACAGATACGCAGTATTTT. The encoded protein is CASSRTGANTDTQYF.

In DNA form, the CDR3 reads TGTGCCAGCAGTGAAATAAGACAGGGGTCGCAGTATTTT. As protein: CASSEIRQGSQYF. The gene calls are TRBV25-1 and TRBJ2-3, with 8 bases identical to TRBD1. CDR1 and CDR2 from the germline V gene are MGHDK and SYGVNS. V trimming: 2 bases; J trimming: 10 bases; junction bases outside the gene matches: 5. The CDR3 is 13 amino acids.

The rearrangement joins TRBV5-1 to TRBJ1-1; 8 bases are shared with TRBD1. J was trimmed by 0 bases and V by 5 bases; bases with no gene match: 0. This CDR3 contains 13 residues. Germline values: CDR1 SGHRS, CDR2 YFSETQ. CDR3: CASRGQVNTEAFF. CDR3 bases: TGCGCCAGCAGGGGACAGGTGAACACTGAAGCTTTCTTT.

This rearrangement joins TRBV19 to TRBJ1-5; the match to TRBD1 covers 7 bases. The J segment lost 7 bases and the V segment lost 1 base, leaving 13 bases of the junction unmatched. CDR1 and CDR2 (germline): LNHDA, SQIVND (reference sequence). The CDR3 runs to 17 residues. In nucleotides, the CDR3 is TGTGCCAGTAGTATAGGGCCCGGAAGGGGGCAGGGACAGCCCCAGCATTTT. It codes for CASSIGPGRGQGQPQHF.

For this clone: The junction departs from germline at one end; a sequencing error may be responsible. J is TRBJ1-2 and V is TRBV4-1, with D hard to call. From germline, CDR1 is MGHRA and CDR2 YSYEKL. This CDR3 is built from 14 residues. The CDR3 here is CASRQEFGVYGYTF. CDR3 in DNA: TGCGCCAGCAGGCAAGAGTTCGGAGTTTATGGCTACACCTTC.

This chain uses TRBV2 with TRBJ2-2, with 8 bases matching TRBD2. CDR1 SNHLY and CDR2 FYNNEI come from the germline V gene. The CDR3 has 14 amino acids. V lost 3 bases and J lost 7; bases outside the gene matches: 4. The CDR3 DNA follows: TGTGCCAGCAGTGAGGCAGCGGGGGTCGGGGAGCTGTTTTTT. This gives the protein CASSEAAGVGELFF.

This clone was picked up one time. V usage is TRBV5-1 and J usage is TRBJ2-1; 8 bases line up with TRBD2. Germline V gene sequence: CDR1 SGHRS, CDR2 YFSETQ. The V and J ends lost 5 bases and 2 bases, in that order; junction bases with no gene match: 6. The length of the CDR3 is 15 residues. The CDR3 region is CASRRERETYNEQFF. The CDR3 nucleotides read TGCGCCAGCAGAAGAGAGCGGGAGACCTACAATGAGCAGTTCTTC.

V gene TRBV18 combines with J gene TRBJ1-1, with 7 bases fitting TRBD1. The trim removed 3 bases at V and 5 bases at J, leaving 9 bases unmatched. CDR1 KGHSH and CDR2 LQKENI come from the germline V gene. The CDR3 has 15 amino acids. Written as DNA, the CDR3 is TGTGCCAGCTCACCCCAGGGGGGTGAAACGACTGAAGCTTTCTTT. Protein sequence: CASSPQGGETTEAFF.

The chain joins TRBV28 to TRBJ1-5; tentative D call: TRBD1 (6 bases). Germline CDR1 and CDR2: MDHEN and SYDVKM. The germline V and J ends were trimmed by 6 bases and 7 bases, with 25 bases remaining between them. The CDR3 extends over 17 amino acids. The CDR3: CASRPPWYTGKLQPQHF. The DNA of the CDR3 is TGTGCCAGCAGACCGCCCTGGTATACAGGGAAACTCCAGCCCCAGCATTTT. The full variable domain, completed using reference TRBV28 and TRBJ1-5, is DVKVTQSSRYLVKRTGEKVFLECVQDMDHENMFWYRQDPGLGLRLIYFSYDVKMKEKGDIPEGYSVSREKKERFSLILESASTNQTSMYLCASRPPWYTGKLQPQHFGDGTRLSIL.

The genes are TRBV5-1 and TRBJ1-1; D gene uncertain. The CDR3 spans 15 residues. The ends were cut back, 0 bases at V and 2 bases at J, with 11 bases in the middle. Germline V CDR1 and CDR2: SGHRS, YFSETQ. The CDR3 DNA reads TGCGCCAGCAGCTTGGCCTCAGAGTCTAACACTGAAGCTTTCTTT. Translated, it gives CASSLASESNTEAFF.

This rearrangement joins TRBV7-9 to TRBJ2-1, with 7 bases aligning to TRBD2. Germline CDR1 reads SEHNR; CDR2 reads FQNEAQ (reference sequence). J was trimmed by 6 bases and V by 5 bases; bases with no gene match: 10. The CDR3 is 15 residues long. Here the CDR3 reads CASSPRLAVSNEQFF. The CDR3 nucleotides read TGTGCCAGCAGCCCCCGGCTAGCGGTTTCCAATGAGCAGTTCTTC.

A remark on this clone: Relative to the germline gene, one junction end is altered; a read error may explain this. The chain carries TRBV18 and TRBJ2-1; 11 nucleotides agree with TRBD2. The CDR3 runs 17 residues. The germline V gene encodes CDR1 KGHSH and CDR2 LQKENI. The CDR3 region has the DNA TGTGCCAGCTCCCCACTAGCGGGGGTAAGCTCCTACAATGAGCAGTTCTTC. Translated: CASSPLAGVSSYNEQFF.

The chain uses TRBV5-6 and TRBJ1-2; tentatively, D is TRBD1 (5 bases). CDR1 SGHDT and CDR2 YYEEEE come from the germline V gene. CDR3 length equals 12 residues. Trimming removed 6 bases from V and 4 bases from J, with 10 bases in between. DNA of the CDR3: TGTGCCAGCATCCTTGGGGGCTATGGCTACACCTTC. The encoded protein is CASILGGYGYTF.

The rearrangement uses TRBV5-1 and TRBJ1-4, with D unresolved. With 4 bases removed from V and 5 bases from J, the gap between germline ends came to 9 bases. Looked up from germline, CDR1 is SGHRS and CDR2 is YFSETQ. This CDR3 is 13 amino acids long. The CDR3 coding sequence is TGCGCCAGCAGCGAAACAGACAATGAAAAACTGTTTTTT. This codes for CASSETDNEKLFF.

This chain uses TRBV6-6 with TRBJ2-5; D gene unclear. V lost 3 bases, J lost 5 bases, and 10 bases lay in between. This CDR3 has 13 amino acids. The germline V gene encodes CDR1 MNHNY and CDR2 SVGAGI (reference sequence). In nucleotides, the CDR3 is TGTGCCAGCAGTTATGTCCTTCTGGAGACCCAGTACTTC. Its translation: CASSYVLLETQYF.

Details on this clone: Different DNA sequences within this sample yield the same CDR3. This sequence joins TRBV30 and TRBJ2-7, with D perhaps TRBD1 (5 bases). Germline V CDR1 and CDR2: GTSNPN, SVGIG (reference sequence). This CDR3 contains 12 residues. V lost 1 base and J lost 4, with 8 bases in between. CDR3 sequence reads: CAWSGPGYEQYF. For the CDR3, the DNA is TGTGCCTGGAGTGGGCCAGGGTACGAGCAGTACTTC.